The rows below give T cell receptor beta chains drawn from one sample of a study of T-cell memory formation after mild COVID-19. TCRdb independently ran MiXCR on the 5' RACE reads; one entry per CDR3 protein. The sample lists just under 350,000 distinct CDR3 sequences, roughly 13% occurring once. Specimen: PBMCs or a T cell subset sorted from them (not recorded which). The receptors derive from a man between 18 and 29 years old who had mild COVID-19 (a few samples of this study predate the infection). Cell type and time point are not known. Each CDR3 is given with its conserved first and last residue. A D gene is named only where the DNA matches it firmly. Expanded clones are given a class, and other clones once, few, many or no size at all.

abundance: -
j_gene: TRBJ2-3
d_gene: TRBD1
v_gene: TRBV5-1
CDR3nt: TGCGCCAGCAGCTCGGTACAGGGGCAGAAAGATACGCAGTATTTT
CDR3aa: CASSSVQGQKDTQYF

abundance: few
j_gene: TRBJ2-1
d_gene: -
v_gene: TRBV5-1
CDR3nt: TGCGCCAGCAGCTATGAGGAGGACAATGAGCAGTTCTTC
CDR3aa: CASSYEEDNEQFF

abundance: many
j_gene: TRBJ2-1
d_gene: TRBD2
v_gene: TRBV5-1
CDR3nt: TGCGCCAGCAGCTTGGAATTAGCGGGGGTAAATGAGCAGTTCTTC
CDR3aa: CASSLELAGVNEQFF

abundance: -
j_gene: TRBJ2-1
d_gene: TRBD1
v_gene: TRBV27
CDR3nt: TGTGCCAGCAGTTCGACAGGGGCGGATGAGCAGTTCTTC
CDR3aa: CASSSTGADEQFF

abundance: -
j_gene: TRBJ2-5
d_gene: TRBD2
v_gene: TRBV9
CDR3nt: TGTGCCAGCAGCGCTGGGCTAGCGGGGGGGCAGGAGACCCAGTACTTC
CDR3aa: CASSAGLAGGQETQYF

abundance: few
j_gene: TRBJ1-6
d_gene: -
v_gene: TRBV6-2/TRBV6-3
CDR3nt: TGTGCCAGCAGTTCGTGGGTCTATAATTCACCCCTCCACTTT
CDR3aa: CASSSWVYNSPLHF

abundance: -
j_gene: TRBJ1-2
d_gene: -
v_gene: TRBV14
CDR3nt: TGTGCCAGCAGCCAAGAAGCATGGCCGCCGGTGAACTATGGCTACACCTTC
CDR3aa: CASSQEAWPPVNYGYTF

abundance: many
j_gene: TRBJ1-5
d_gene: -
v_gene: TRBV6-2/TRBV6-3
CDR3nt: TGTGCCAGCAGCTACACCGGGACAAAGAATCAGCCCCAGCATTTT
CDR3aa: CASSYTGTKNQPQHF

abundance: few
j_gene: TRBJ1-5
d_gene: -
v_gene: TRBV6-6
CDR3nt: TGTGCCAGCAAGACAGTACTGATTCAGCCCCAGCATTTT
CDR3aa: CASKTVLIQPQHF

abundance: few
j_gene: TRBJ2-1
d_gene: -
v_gene: TRBV5-1
CDR3nt: TGCGCCAGCAGCTTGAGTAGCTCCTACAATGAGCAGTTCTTC
CDR3aa: CASSLSSSYNEQFF

abundance: -
j_gene: TRBJ1-5
d_gene: -
v_gene: TRBV6-5
CDR3nt: TGTGCCAGCAGTTACTCGAACGGGAATCAGCCCCAGCATTTT
CDR3aa: CASSYSNGNQPQHF

abundance: few
j_gene: TRBJ1-2
d_gene: TRBD1
v_gene: TRBV4-1
CDR3nt: TGCGCCAGCAGCCATTACGCTGGGACAGGGGTAGTAGGCTACACCTTC
CDR3aa: CASSHYAGTGVVGYTF

abundance: few
j_gene: TRBJ2-5
d_gene: TRBD2
v_gene: TRBV7-9
CDR3nt: TGTGCCAGCAGCCCTCCTCTATTCCTAGGGAGGGACTCGGAGACCCAGTACTTC
CDR3aa: CASSPPLFLGRDSETQYF

abundance: -
j_gene: TRBJ2-5
d_gene: -
v_gene: TRBV4-3
CDR3nt: TGCGCCAGCAGCCTGGGCCTACAGGGATCGGAGGAGACCCAGTACTTC
CDR3aa: CASSLGLQGSEETQYF

abundance: -
j_gene: TRBJ1-2
d_gene: -
v_gene: TRBV7-2
CDR3nt: TGTGCCAGCAGCAAAGACCCAGGGGTGGGTGGCTACACCTTC
CDR3aa: CASSKDPGVGGYTF

abundance: many
j_gene: TRBJ1-1
d_gene: -
v_gene: TRBV5-1
CDR3nt: TGCGCCAGCAGCCGACAACAGAACACTGAAGCTTTCTTT
CDR3aa: CASSRQQNTEAFF

abundance: many
j_gene: TRBJ2-7
d_gene: -
v_gene: TRBV9
CDR3nt: TGTGCCAGCAGCGTAGAGCCCAGGAGTGAGGAGCAGTACTTC
CDR3aa: CASSVEPRSEEQYF

abundance: few
j_gene: TRBJ1-2
d_gene: TRBD1
v_gene: TRBV24-1
CDR3nt: TGTGCCACCTCCCCCGGACAGGGAAGGGGCTACACCTTC
CDR3aa: CATSPGQGRGYTF

abundance: few
j_gene: TRBJ2-7
d_gene: -
v_gene: TRBV5-1
CDR3nt: TGCGCCAGCAGCTTGTGGGCTATGAGGGACACCTACGAGCAGTACTTC
CDR3aa: CASSLWAMRDTYEQYF

abundance: few
j_gene: TRBJ2-5
d_gene: TRBD2
v_gene: TRBV7-2
CDR3nt: TGTGCCAGCAGCCCTGGGACTAGCGGGGGGGCCTGGTTCGAGACCCAGTACTTC
CDR3aa: CASSPGTSGGAWFETQYF

abundance: many
j_gene: TRBJ2-3
d_gene: -
v_gene: TRBV9
CDR3nt: TGTGCCAGCAGCCTAGACTCCCCAACAGATACGCAGTATTTT
CDR3aa: CASSLDSPTDTQYF

abundance: -
j_gene: TRBJ1-1
d_gene: TRBD1
v_gene: TRBV6-1
CDR3nt: TGTGCCAGCAGTCCACAGGGGGCAGAGAACACTGAAGCTTTCTTT
CDR3aa: CASSPQGAENTEAFF

abundance: -
j_gene: TRBJ1-1
d_gene: -
v_gene: TRBV5-1
CDR3nt: TGCGCCAGCAGCTTGGCCGGAAGAGAAACTGAAGCTTTCTTT
CDR3aa: CASSLAGRETEAFF

abundance: many
j_gene: TRBJ2-1
d_gene: -
v_gene: TRBV12-3/TRBV12-4
CDR3nt: TGTGCCAGCAGTTTATCAGGGGCGAGGGATTACAATGAGCAGTTCTTC
CDR3aa: CASSLSGARDYNEQFF

abundance: few
j_gene: TRBJ2-5
d_gene: TRBD1
v_gene: TRBV5-1
CDR3nt: TGCGCCAGCAGCCCAGGGACAGGGATAGAGACCCAGTACTTC
CDR3aa: CASSPGTGIETQYF

abundance: -
j_gene: TRBJ2-5
d_gene: -
v_gene: TRBV5-5
CDR3nt: TGTGCCAGCAGCTTGGGCAACGTAGAAGAGACCCAGTACTTC
CDR3aa: CASSLGNVEETQYF

abundance: -
j_gene: TRBJ1-6
d_gene: -
v_gene: TRBV5-1
CDR3nt: TGCGCCAGCAGCATTGGGACTGTTACACCCCTCCACTTT
CDR3aa: CASSIGTVTPLHF

abundance: -
j_gene: TRBJ1-1
d_gene: TRBD1
v_gene: TRBV18
CDR3nt: TGTGCCAGCTCACCGGTGGACAGGAGGCCTAGGGACACTGAAGCTTTCTTT
CDR3aa: CASSPVDRRPRDTEAFF

abundance: once
j_gene: TRBJ2-5
d_gene: -
v_gene: TRBV24-1
CDR3nt: TGTGCCACCAGTGACCCCGTCGACGGAACCCAGTACTTC
CDR3aa: CATSDPVDGTQYF

abundance: -
j_gene: TRBJ2-2
d_gene: TRBD1
v_gene: TRBV19
CDR3nt: TGTGCCAGTAAGGACAGGCGGAACACCGGGGAGCTGTTTTTT
CDR3aa: CASKDRRNTGELFF

abundance: few
j_gene: TRBJ2-5
d_gene: TRBD2
v_gene: TRBV7-9
CDR3nt: TGTGCCAGCAGCGCCCCTAGCGGGGCCCCTTCCCCGTGGGAGACCCAGTACTTC
CDR3aa: CASSAPSGAPSPWETQYF

abundance: few
j_gene: TRBJ1-5
d_gene: -
v_gene: TRBV20-1
CDR3nt: TGCAGTGCGAGACAGGCCTATAGCAATCAGCCCCAGCATTTT
CDR3aa: CSARQAYSNQPQHF

abundance: few
j_gene: TRBJ1-5
d_gene: TRBD1
v_gene: TRBV24-1
CDR3nt: TGTGCCACCAGTGACCCAAGACAGGGGAGCAATCAGCCCCAGCATTTT
CDR3aa: CATSDPRQGSNQPQHF

abundance: -
j_gene: TRBJ1-5
d_gene: -
v_gene: TRBV18
CDR3nt: TGTGCCAGCTCACCTAAAACAGGGTTTTCGGGCAATCAGCCCCAGCATTTT
CDR3aa: CASSPKTGFSGNQPQHF

abundance: -
j_gene: TRBJ1-1
d_gene: -
v_gene: TRBV6-2/TRBV6-3
CDR3nt: TGTGCCAGCAGTTACTCCGTGGGACGCGCGAACACTGAAGCTTTCTTT
CDR3aa: CASSYSVGRANTEAFF

abundance: -
j_gene: TRBJ2-1
d_gene: -
v_gene: TRBV9
CDR3nt: TGTGCCAGCAGCGTAGGCAGGGCCGGGGATGAGCAGTTCTTC
CDR3aa: CASSVGRAGDEQFF

abundance: -
j_gene: TRBJ1-5
d_gene: -
v_gene: TRBV7-8
CDR3nt: TGTGCCAGCAGCCCCCGTGACCAGGGCCTTGCGCCCCAGCATTTT
CDR3aa: CASSPRDQGLAPQHF

abundance: few
j_gene: TRBJ1-1
d_gene: -
v_gene: TRBV7-2
CDR3nt: TGTGCCAGCAGCTTTCTGGGAGGGGCGAACACTGAAGCTTTCTTT
CDR3aa: CASSFLGGANTEAFF

abundance: few
j_gene: TRBJ1-1
d_gene: TRBD1
v_gene: TRBV9
CDR3nt: TGTGCCAGCAGCGTAGCCGGACAGGGCTTCACTGAAGCTTTCTTT
CDR3aa: CASSVAGQGFTEAFF